This is a list of T cell receptor beta chains from one sample in a study of CD8 T cells in Susac syndrome. MiXCR was run by TCRdb on the immunoSEQ multiplex PCR reads, yielding one entry per CDR3 protein. The data contain some 50,000 distinct CDR3 sequences, over 90% of them seen just once; the ten biggest clones take up 0.75%. Sequences were obtained from CD8+ T cells from PBMCs. The source is a human donor with Susac syndrome. CDR3s include the opening cysteine and the closing phenylalanine or tryptophan. The D gene is left open where the match is weak. For some rows the clone size is stated as once, few or many, or as a class when expanded; others skip it.

TRBJ1-1 | . | TRBV25-1 | . | TGTGCCAGCAGTGATACGGACCGGACTGAAGCTTTCTTT | CASSDTDRTEAFF
TRBJ2-1 | . | TRBV20-1 | TRBD2 | TGCAGTCAGCGGGGGGGCTCCTACAATGAGCAGTTCTTC | CSQRGGSYNEQFF
TRBJ2-1 | . | TRBV9 | TRBD2 | TGTGCCAGCCAGCGGGATAATGAGCAGTTCTTC | CASQRDNEQFF
TRBJ2-1 | . | TRBV4-3 | TRBD2 | TGCGCCAGCAGCCCCGGACTAGCGGGGGCCCAGGATGAGCAGTTCTTC | CASSPGLAGAQDEQFF
TRBJ2-1 | once | TRBV7-9 | . | TGTGCCAGCAGCTTAAAGGTATTCGGGGCCCATGAGCAGTTCTTC | CASSLKVFGAHEQFF
TRBJ1-2 | once | TRBV9 | . | TGTGCCAGCAGCGTAGAGGGGCCATCCTATGGCTACACCTTC | CASSVEGPSYGYTF
TRBJ1-1 | once | TRBV11-2 | . | TGTGCCAGCAGCGATAACAAGGTGAACACTGAAGCTTTCTTT | CASSDNKVNTEAFF
TRBJ1-2 | . | TRBV20-1 | TRBD1 | TGCAGTGCTAGAGAGAGGACAGGTCCCCTACATAGGACCTTC | CSARERTGPLHRTF
TRBJ2-3 | . | TRBV9 | TRBD1 | TGTGCCAGCAGCGATTCCCGCACGGGACAGAGCACAGATACGCAGTATTTT | CASSDSRTGQSTDTQYF
TRBJ1-6 | . | TRBV15 | . | TGTGCCACCAGCCCAGACAGGTTTCTGTCACCCCTCCACTTT | CATSPDRFLSPLHF
TRBJ2-7 | . | TRBV7-9 | . | TGTGCCAGCAGCCCTTCCGACAGTTACGAGCAGTACTTC | CASSPSDSYEQYF
TRBJ2-3 | . | TRBV10-3 | TRBD1 | TGTGCCATCAGTACCACAGGGGGCCGCACAGATACGCAGTATTTT | CAISTTGGRTDTQYF
TRBJ1-6 | . | TRBV7-9 | . | TGTGCCAGCAGCTCCCCCGGGACTTCTCTCCACTTT | CASSSPGTSLHF
TRBJ2-7 | . | TRBV19 | TRBD1 | TGTGCCAGCCGCGACAGGGGATCCGAGCAGTACTTC | CASRDRGSEQYF
TRBJ1-2 | . | TRBV10-3 | . | TGTGCCATCAACCCCCCCGGGGGCTATGGCTACACCTTC | CAINPPGGYGYTF
TRBJ1-5 | . | TRBV7-8 | TRBD1 | TGTGCCAGCAGCCGCGCCGGGACAGGGGATCAGCCCCAGCATTTT | CASSRAGTGDQPQHF
TRBJ1-2 | . | TRBV7-8 | . | TGTGCCAGCAGCCCTATCAATGGCTACACCTTC | CASSPINGYTF
TRBJ2-1 | . | TRBV29-1 | TRBD2 | TGCAGCGTTTCCCCTCCGGGACTAGCGGGGGGTGATGAGCAGTTCTTC | CSVSPPGLAGGDEQFF
TRBJ2-7 | . | TRBV9 | TRBD1 | TGTGCCAGCAGCGTTTCATCCACCGGGACAGGGGACGAGCAGTACTTC | CASSVSSTGTGDEQYF
TRBJ1-5 | . | TRBV19 | . | TGTGCCACTCTGCCCGCGGGGTATCAGCCCCAGCATTTT | CATLPAGYQPQHF
TRBJ1-1 | . | TRBV7-6 | . | TGTGCCAGCAGCTTAGCGGTCCAAGGGAACACTGAAGCTTTCTTT | CASSLAVQGNTEAFF
TRBJ2-2 | . | TRBV30 | . | TGTGCCTGGGACGGTTCGAACACCGGGGAGCTGTTTTTT | CAWDGSNTGELFF
TRBJ1-6 | . | TRBV19 | TRBD1 | TGTGCCAGTACCTGGGACAGCTATAATTCACCCCTCCACTTT | CASTWDSYNSPLHF
TRBJ1-2 | . | TRBV14 | TRBD1 | TGTGCCAGCAGCTTAGAAGGGGGCTACGATGGCTACACCTTC | CASSLEGGYDGYTF
TRBJ2-7 | . | TRBV7-2 | . | TGTGCCAGCAGCTTCGCAATGTACGAGCAGTACTTC | CASSFAMYEQYF
TRBJ2-7 | . | TRBV9 | . | TGTGCCAGCAGCTCCCAGGGGTTTGCCTACGAGCAGTACTTC | CASSSQGFAYEQYF
TRBJ2-2 | . | TRBV9 | TRBD1 | TGTGCCAGCAGCGGCGGACAGGGGAACACCGGGGAGCTGTTTTTT | CASSGGQGNTGELFF
TRBJ2-1 | . | TRBV12-3/TRBV12-4 | TRBD2 | TGTGCCAGCAGTTTCGGGGCGGGACTAGCGGGGGAAGAGCAGTTCTTC | CASSFGAGLAGEEQFF
TRBJ1-1 | . | TRBV30 | . | TGTGCCTGGCGCAGACGGGTGAACACTGAAGCTTTCTTT | CAWRRRVNTEAFF
TRBJ1-2 | . | TRBV20-1 | . | TGCAGTGCCACAAGAGATAGGGTGTTCACCTTC | CSATRDRVFTF
TRBJ1-5 | . | TRBV12-3/TRBV12-4 | . | TGTGCCAGCAGACCCGCTGGGGGCCTATCGTCCCAGCCCCAGCATTTT | CASRPAGGLSSQPQHF